The 2 T cell receptor beta chains given below trace back to one sample, sequenced in a study. TCRdb analysed the 5' RACE reads with MiXCR anew, one entry per CDR3 protein. This sample carries about 5,400 distinct CDR3 sequences, roughly 51% of them seen once, and the ten largest clones take 3.8%. Sequenced material: memory CD4+ T cells sorted from blood. The subset: memory CD4+ T cells, CD4+CD45RO+CD25-. These receptors were collected from a female donor with breast cancer.

This clonotype is categorized as large (0.1 to 1%). This chain uses TRBV5-1 with TRBJ2-1; TRBD1 matches 7 bases. Trimming removed 4 bases from V and 2 bases from J; junction bases left unmatched: 3. Looked up from germline, CDR1 is SGHRS and CDR2 is YFSETQ. This CDR3 has 14 amino acids. In DNA, the CDR3 is TGCGCCAGCAGCCTGGGACAGACCTACAATGAGCAGTTCTTC. Protein product: CASSLGQTYNEQFF.

By its share, this clonotype is large. The chain has TRBV4-1 and TRBJ2-7; D remains ambiguous. The CDR3 sequence is 13 residues long. Between the trimmed V and J ends, which lost 4 bases and 1 base, there was a span of 8 bases. Germline V gene lookup returns CDR1 MGHRA and CDR2 YSYEKL. The CDR3 loop reads CASSPGPSYEQYF. The CDR3 DNA reads as TGCGCCAGCAGCCCCGGGCCTTCCTACGAGCAGTACTTC.